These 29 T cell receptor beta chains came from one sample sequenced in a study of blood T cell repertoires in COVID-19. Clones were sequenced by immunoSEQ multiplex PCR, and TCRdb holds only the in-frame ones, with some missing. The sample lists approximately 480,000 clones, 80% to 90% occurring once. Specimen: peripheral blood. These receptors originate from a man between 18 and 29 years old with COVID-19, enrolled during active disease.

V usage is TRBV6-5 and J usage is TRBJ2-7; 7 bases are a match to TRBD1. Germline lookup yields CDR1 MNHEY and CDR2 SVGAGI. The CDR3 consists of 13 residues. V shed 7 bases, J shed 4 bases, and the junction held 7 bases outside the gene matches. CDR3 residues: CASKTGQSYEQYF. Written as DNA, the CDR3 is TGTGCCAGCAAGACGGGACAGTCTTACGAGCAGTACTTC.

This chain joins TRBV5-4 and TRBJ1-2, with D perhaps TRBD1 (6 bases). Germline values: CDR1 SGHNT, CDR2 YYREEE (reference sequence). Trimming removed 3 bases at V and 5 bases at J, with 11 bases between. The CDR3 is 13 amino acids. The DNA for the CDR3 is TGTGCCAGCAGCTCCGGGACACTGTATGGCTACACCTTC. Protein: CASSSGTLYGYTF.

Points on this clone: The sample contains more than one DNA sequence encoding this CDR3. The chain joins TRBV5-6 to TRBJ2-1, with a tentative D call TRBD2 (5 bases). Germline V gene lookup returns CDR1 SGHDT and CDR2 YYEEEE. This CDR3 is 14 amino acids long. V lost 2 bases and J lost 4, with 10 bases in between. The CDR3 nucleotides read TGTGCCAGCAGCTTAGGAGGCAGTTACAATGAGCAGTTCTTC. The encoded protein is CASSLGGSYNEQFF.

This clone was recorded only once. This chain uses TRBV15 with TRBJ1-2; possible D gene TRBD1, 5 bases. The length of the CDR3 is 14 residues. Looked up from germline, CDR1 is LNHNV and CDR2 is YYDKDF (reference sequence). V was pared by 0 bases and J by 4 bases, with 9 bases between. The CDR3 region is CATSRDRGLYGYTF. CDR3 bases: TGTGCCACCAGCAGAGATAGGGGCCTCTATGGCTACACCTTC.

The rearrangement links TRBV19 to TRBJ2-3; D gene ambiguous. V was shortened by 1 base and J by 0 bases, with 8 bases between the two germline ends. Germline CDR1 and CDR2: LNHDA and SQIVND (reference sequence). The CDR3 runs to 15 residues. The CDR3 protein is CASSIGARSTDTQYF. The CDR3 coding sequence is TGTGCCAGTAGTATAGGGGCCAGGAGCACAGATACGCAGTATTTT.

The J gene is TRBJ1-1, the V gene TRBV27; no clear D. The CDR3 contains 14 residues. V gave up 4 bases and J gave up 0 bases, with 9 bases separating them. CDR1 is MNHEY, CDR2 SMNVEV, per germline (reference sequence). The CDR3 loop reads CASSSNTVNTEAFF. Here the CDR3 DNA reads TGTGCCAGCAGTTCAAATACTGTGAACACTGAAGCTTTCTTT.

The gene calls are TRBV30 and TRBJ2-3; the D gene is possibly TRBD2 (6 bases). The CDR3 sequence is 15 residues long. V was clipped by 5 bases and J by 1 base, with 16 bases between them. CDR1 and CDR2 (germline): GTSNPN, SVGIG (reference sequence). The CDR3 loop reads CAWDSGGIGTDTQYF. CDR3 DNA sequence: TGTGCCTGGGACTCCGGGGGTATCGGCACAGATACGCAGTATTTT.

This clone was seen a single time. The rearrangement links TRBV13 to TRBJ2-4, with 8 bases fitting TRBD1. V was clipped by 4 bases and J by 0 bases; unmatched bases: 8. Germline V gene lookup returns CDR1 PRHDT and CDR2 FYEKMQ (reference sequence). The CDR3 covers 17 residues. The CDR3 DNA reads TGTGCCAGCAGCTCCACGGACAGGGCCCTAGCCAAAAACATTCAGTACTTC. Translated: CASSSTDRALAKNIQYF.

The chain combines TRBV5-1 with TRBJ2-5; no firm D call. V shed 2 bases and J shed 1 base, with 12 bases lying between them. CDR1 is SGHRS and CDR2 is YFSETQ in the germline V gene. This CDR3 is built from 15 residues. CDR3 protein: CASSLFYAVQETQYF. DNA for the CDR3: TGCGCCAGCAGCTTATTTTACGCGGTCCAAGAGACCCAGTACTTC.

In nucleotides, the CDR3 is TGTGCCAGCAGCTTAGGAGCGCGGGCTTACACCGGGGAGCTGTTTTTT. The encoded protein is CASSLGARAYTGELFF. The gene calls are TRBV11-3 and TRBJ2-2; TRBD2 might be the D (5 bases). CDR1 is SGHNT, CDR2 YENEEA, per germline. The CDR3 runs to 16 residues. The ends were cut back, 1 base at V and 3 bases at J, with 12 bases in the middle.

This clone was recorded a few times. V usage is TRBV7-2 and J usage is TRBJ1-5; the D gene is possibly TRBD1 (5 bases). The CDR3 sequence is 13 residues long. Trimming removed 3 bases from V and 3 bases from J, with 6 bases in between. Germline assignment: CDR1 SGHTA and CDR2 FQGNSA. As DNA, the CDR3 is TGTGCCAGCAGCTTGACAGACAATCAGCCCCAGCATTTT. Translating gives CASSLTDNQPQHF.

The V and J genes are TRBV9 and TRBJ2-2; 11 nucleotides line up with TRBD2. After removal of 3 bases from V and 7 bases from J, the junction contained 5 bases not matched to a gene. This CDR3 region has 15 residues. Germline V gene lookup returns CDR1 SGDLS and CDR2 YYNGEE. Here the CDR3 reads CASSELAGVVGELFF. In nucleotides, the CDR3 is TGTGCCAGCAGCGAACTAGCGGGAGTGGTCGGGGAGCTGTTTTTT.

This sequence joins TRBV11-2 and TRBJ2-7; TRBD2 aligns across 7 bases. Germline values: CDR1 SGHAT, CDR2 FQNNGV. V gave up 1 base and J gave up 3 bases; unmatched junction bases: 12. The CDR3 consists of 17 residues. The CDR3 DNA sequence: TGTGCCAGCAGCTTAGTGGGGGGGTCTAGCGGATTCTACGAGCAGTACTTC. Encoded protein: CASSLVGGSSGFYEQYF.

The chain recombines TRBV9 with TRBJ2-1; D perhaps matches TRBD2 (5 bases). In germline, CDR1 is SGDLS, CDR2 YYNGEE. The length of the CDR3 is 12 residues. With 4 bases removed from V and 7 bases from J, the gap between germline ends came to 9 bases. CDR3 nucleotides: TGTGCCAGCAGCCCCGGACTTAATGAGCAGTTCTTC. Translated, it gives CASSPGLNEQFF.

CDR3 DNA: TGTGCCAGTAGTATCGGGACTAGCGGGGTCAATGAGCAGTTCTTC. This gives the protein CASSIGTSGVNEQFF. The chain employs TRBV19 and TRBJ2-1; TRBD2 matches at 13 bases. CDR3 length: 15 residues. With V trimmed by 3 bases and J by 6 bases, 2 bases remained unmatched. Germline V gene sequence: CDR1 LNHDA, CDR2 SQIVND (reference sequence).

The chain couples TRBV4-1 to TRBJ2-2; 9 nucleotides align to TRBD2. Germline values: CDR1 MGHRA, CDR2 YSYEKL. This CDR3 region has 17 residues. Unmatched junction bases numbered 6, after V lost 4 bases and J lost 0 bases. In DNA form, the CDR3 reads TGCGCCAGCAGCCCCCTCCTAGCGGGGCCGAACACCGGGGAGCTGTTTTTT. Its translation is CASSPLLAGPNTGELFF.

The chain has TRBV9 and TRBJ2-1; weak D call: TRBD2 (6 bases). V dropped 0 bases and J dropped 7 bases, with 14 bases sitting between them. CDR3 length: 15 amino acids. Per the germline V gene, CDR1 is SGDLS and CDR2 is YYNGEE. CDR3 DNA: TGTGCCAGCAGCGTAGGGGGACTTCATGGGAATGAGCAGTTCTTC. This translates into CASSVGGLHGNEQFF.

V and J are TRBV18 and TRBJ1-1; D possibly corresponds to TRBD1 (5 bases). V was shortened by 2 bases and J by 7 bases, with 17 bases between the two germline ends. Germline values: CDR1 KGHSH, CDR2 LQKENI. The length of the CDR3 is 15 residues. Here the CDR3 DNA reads TGTGCCAGCTCACCATCGGTAAGGGGCGTGTTTGAAGCTTTCTTT. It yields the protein CASSPSVRGVFEAFF.

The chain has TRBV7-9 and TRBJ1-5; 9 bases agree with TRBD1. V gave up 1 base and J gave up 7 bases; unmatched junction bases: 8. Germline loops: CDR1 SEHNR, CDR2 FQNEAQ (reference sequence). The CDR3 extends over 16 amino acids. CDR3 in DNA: TGTGCCAGCAGCTTAGATAGAGGGACAGGGTTGCAGCCCCAGCATTTT. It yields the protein CASSLDRGTGLQPQHF.

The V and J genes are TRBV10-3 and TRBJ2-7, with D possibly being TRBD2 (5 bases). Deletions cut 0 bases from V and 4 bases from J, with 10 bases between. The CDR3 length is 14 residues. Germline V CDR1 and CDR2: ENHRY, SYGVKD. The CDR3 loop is CAISESGSPYEQYF. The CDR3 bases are TGTGCCATCAGTGAGTCAGGGAGTCCGTACGAGCAGTACTTC.

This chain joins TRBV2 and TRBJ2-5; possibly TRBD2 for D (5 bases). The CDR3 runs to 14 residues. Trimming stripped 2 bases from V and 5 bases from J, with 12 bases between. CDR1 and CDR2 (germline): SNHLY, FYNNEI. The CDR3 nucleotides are TGTGCCAGCAGTGAAAATTGGACTCAGGAGACCCAGTACTTC. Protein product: CASSENWTQETQYF.

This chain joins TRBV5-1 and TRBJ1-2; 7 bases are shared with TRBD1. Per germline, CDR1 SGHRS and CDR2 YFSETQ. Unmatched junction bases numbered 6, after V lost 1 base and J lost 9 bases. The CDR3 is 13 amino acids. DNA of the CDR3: TGCGCCAGCAGCTTGATCCAGGGGGGCCGCTACACCTTC. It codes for CASSLIQGGRYTF.

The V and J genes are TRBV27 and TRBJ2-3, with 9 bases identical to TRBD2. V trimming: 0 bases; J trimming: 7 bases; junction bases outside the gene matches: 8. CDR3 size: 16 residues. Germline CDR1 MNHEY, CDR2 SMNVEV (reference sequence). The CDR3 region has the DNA TGTGCCAGCAGTTTATCCCCTAGCGGGGTCAAACATACGCAGTATTTT. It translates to CASSLSPSGVKHTQYF.

The CDR3 coding sequence is TGTGCCATCAGTGAACGAGCGGGAGAGGGGGCAGATACGCAGTATTTT. This encodes CAISERAGEGADTQYF. V gene TRBV10-3 combines with J gene TRBJ2-3; 8 bases agree with TRBD2. Per germline, CDR1 ENHRY and CDR2 SYGVKD. The CDR3 is made up of 16 amino acids. V shed 3 bases, J shed 4 bases, and the junction held 9 bases outside the gene matches.

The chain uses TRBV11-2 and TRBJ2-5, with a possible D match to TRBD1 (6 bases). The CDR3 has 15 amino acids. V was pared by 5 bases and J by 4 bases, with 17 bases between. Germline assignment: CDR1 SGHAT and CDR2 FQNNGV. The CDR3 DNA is TGTGCCAGCAGCAAAACACAGGGAGCCCCAGAGACCCAGTACTTC. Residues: CASSKTQGAPETQYF.

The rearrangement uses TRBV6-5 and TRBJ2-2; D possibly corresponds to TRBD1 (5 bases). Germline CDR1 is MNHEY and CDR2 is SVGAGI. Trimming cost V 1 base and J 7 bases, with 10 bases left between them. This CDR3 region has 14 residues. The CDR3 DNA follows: TGTGCCAGCAGTTACTTGCAGGGTCACGGGGAGCTGTTTTTT. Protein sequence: CASSYLQGHGELFF.

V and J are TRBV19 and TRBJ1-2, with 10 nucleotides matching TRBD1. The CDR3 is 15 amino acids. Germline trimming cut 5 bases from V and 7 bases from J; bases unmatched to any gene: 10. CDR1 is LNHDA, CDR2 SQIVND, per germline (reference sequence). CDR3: CASSFGQGVYLGYTF. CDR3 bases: TGTGCCAGTAGTTTTGGACAGGGGGTTTATCTTGGCTACACCTTC. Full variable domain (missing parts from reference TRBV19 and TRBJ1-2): DGGITQSPKYLFRKEGQNVTLSCEQNLNHDAMYWYRQDPGQGLRLIYYSQIVNDFQKGDIAEGYSVSREKKESFPLTVTSAQKNPTAFYLCASSFGQGVYLGYTFGSGTRLTVV.

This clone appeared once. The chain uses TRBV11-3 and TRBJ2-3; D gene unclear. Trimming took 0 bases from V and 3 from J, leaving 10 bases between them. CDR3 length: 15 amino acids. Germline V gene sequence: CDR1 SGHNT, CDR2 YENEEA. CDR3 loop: CASSLDTGGTDTQYF. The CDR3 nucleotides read TGTGCCAGCAGCTTAGATACGGGTGGGACAGATACGCAGTATTTT.

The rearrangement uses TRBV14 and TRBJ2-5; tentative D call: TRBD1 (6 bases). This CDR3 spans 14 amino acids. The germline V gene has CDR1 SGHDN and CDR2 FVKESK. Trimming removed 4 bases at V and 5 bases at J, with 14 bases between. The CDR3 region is CASSRTTGWETQYF. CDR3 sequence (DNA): TGTGCCAGCAGCCGGACGACAGGATGGGAGACCCAGTACTTC. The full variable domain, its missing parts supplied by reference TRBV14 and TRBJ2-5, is EAGVTQFPSHSVIEKGQTVTLRCDPISGHDNLYWYRRVMGKEIKFLLHFVKESKQDESGMPNNRFLAERTGGTYSTLKVQPAELEDSGVYFCASSRTTGWETQYFGPGTRLLVL.